One and the same sample provided the 29 T cell receptor beta chains below, sequenced in a study of cytomegalovirus exposure and HLA in healthy donors. Use of 60 Vbeta and 13 Jbeta primers characterized the PCR. Clones were read by immunoSEQ multiplex PCR, and TCRdb kept only the in-frame ones, dropping some. The repertoire includes about 160,000 clones, 78% of them detected once, and approximately 3.1% sits in the top ten. Sample: PBMCs. Receptors originate from a woman in her thirties or forties in good health and CMV-seronegative.

In DNA, the CDR3 is TGCGCCAGCAGCTTGTCCCCCGCTAGCGGGCTTCGAACTAGCACAGATACGCAGTATTTT. This encodes CASSLSPASGLRTSTDTQYF. The chain is built from TRBV5-1 and TRBJ2-3; 8 nucleotides agree with TRBD2. Trimming removed 1 base from V and 0 bases from J; junction bases left unmatched: 16. The CDR3 spans 20 residues. Per germline, CDR1 SGHRS and CDR2 YFSETQ.

The chain links TRBV9 to TRBJ2-3, with a possible D match to TRBD2 (6 bases). The CDR3 sequence is 16 residues long. Germline lookup yields CDR1 SGDLS and CDR2 YYNGEE. V was shortened by 0 bases and J by 2 bases, with 13 bases between the two germline ends. CDR3 bases: TGTGCCAGCAGCGTAGGTCTAGCGATGTACACAGATACGCAGTATTTT. Its translation: CASSVGLAMYTDTQYF.

The genes are TRBV2 and TRBJ2-5; 10 bases are shared with TRBD1. The better agreement between TRBJ2-7 and the DNA end casts doubt on the J call. There are 14 residues in the CDR3. Germline V gene sequence: CDR1 SNHLY, CDR2 FYNNEI. The CDR3 DNA reads as TGTGCCAGCAGAGCCGGGACAGGGGCTTACGAGCAGTACTTC. Translating gives CASRAGTGAYEQYF.

The rearrangement uses TRBV5-1 and TRBJ1-1, with D perhaps TRBD1 (5 bases). The V end lost 0 bases, the J end lost 0 bases, and 12 bases lay between the germline ends. The CDR3 contains 16 residues. CDR1 is SGHRS and CDR2 is YFSETQ in the germline V gene. CDR3 bases: TGCGCCAGCAGCTTGGCCTCAGGGCACATGAACACTGAAGCTTTCTTT. Its protein is CASSLASGHMNTEAFF.

This clone turned up a few times. The chain has TRBV5-4 and TRBJ1-6; the match to TRBD1 covers 9 bases. There are 14 residues in the CDR3. Germline CDR1 SGHNT, CDR2 YYREEE (reference sequence). V shed 4 bases, J shed 9 bases, and the junction held 5 bases outside the gene matches. CDR3 residues: CASSTGTGSSPLHF. The CDR3 DNA reads TGTGCCAGCAGCACCGGGACAGGGAGTTCACCCCTCCACTTT.

This chain joins TRBV5-4 and TRBJ2-3, with 12 positions matching TRBD2. Germline V gene lookup returns CDR1 SGHNT and CDR2 YYREEE (reference sequence). CDR3 length: 15 amino acids. The J segment lost 5 bases and the V segment lost 4 bases, leaving 5 bases of the junction unmatched. The CDR3 nucleotides are TGTGCCAGCAGCCGGACTAGCGGGGAGGAAGATACGCAGTATTTT. Its translation is CASSRTSGEEDTQYF.

The chain carries TRBV4-1 and TRBJ2-3; unclear D gene. Germline CDR1 MGHRA, CDR2 YSYEKL. This CDR3 region has 14 residues. V gave up 3 bases and J gave up 1 base, with 8 bases separating them. CDR3 DNA: TGCGCCAGCAGCCACCGGTTGGGCACAGATACGCAGTATTTT. Protein sequence: CASSHRLGTDTQYF.

The chain carries TRBV27 and TRBJ2-3, with D hard to call. The germline V gene has CDR1 MNHEY and CDR2 SMNVEV (reference sequence). Trimming took off 4 bases at V and 4 bases at J, with 3 bases between the two ends. This CDR3 has 11 amino acids. In DNA, the CDR3 is TGTGCCAGCAGTTCAGCAGATACGCAGTATTTT. This encodes CASSSADTQYF.

J is TRBJ1-3 and V is TRBV6-5, with D maybe TRBD1 (5 bases). This CDR3 has 15 residues. Trimming pared 0 bases from V and 2 bases from J, leaving 8 bases between. The V gene's germline CDR1 is MNHEY and CDR2 SVGAGI. The CDR3 nucleotides read TGTGCCAGCAGTTACTCTGCAGGGCCTGGAAACACCATATATTTT. Translating it yields CASSYSAGPGNTIYF.

The rearrangement joins TRBV6-4 to TRBJ1-1; D is possibly TRBD1 (5 bases). Deletions cut 7 bases from V and 4 bases from J, with 22 bases between. This CDR3 has 16 amino acids. CDR1 MRHNA and CDR2 SNTAGT come from the germline V gene. The CDR3: CASTVGPLQDPTEAFF. The CDR3 bases are TGTGCCAGCACGGTAGGCCCATTACAGGACCCCACTGAAGCTTTCTTT.

This clone turned up a few times. The chain joins TRBV6-5 to TRBJ1-5, with 7 nucleotides matching TRBD1. Germline CDR1 is MNHEY and CDR2 is SVGAGI. This CDR3 is built from 13 residues. Trimming removed 8 bases from V and 7 bases from J; junction bases left unmatched: 8. The CDR3 loop is CASQTGVSQPQHF. For the CDR3, the DNA is TGTGCCAGCCAAACAGGGGTCAGCCAGCCCCAGCATTTT.

This clone was observed a few times. The chain joins TRBV7-3 to TRBJ2-1, with D hard to call. Germline lookup yields CDR1 SGHTA and CDR2 FQGTGA. V gave up 5 bases and J gave up 3 bases, with 17 bases separating them. The CDR3 sequence is 16 residues long. The CDR3 nucleotides read TGTGCCAGCAGCCCTAGGTTTGGATTAGACTACAATGAGCAGTTCTTC. Translated, it gives CASSPRFGLDYNEQFF.

This clone is a singleton in its sample. The rearrangement uses TRBV28 and TRBJ2-7; TRBD1 aligns across 8 bases. Germline V gene lookup returns CDR1 MDHEN and CDR2 SYDVKM. This CDR3 contains 14 residues. Trimming removed 10 bases from V and 2 bases from J; junction bases left unmatched: 10. The CDR3 bases are TGTGCCACCAGCCCTGACAGGGGCACCTACGAGCAGTACTTC. It specifies CATSPDRGTYEQYF.

This rearrangement joins TRBV9 to TRBJ1-1; no clear D gene. This CDR3 spans 13 amino acids. Trimming removed 1 base at V and 6 bases at J, with 10 bases between. The germline V gene encodes CDR1 SGDLS and CDR2 YYNGEE. The CDR3 bases are TGTGCCAGCAGCGTAAGAGAAGGAGCTGAAGCTTTCTTT. It encodes CASSVREGAEAFF.

This clone was seen more than once but under ten times. The chain joins TRBV6-5 to TRBJ2-7; D possibly corresponds to TRBD2 (6 bases). Trimming stripped 1 base from V and 7 bases from J, with 11 bases between. The CDR3 has 13 amino acids. Germline CDR1 MNHEY, CDR2 SVGAGI. For the CDR3, the DNA is TGTGCCAGCAGTTACTGGGGGGAAGGTGAGCAGTACTTC. It translates to CASSYWGEGEQYF.

V usage is TRBV25-1 and J usage is TRBJ1-5, with unresolved D. Germline V gene data show CDR1 as MGHDK and CDR2 as SYGVNS. This CDR3 has 15 residues. V lost 1 base and J lost 0, with 7 bases in between. This CDR3 reads CASSEFYDSNQPQHF. CDR3 DNA: TGTGCCAGCAGTGAATTCTACGATAGCAATCAGCCCCAGCATTTT.

This clone was counted between two and nine times. The chain is built from TRBV4-1 and TRBJ2-2, with 9 bases identical to TRBD1. The CDR3 consists of 16 residues. Trimming at V came to 4 bases and at J to 7 bases, leaving 10 bases not matched to a gene. CDR1 and CDR2 from the germline V gene are MGHRA and YSYEKL. The CDR3 loop reads CASSLRTGGQNGELFF. In nucleotides, the CDR3 is TGCGCCAGCAGCCTACGTACAGGGGGCCAGAACGGGGAGCTGTTTTTT.

This clone was detected a few times. The identical CDR3 is also encoded by other nucleotide sequences in the sample. This sequence joins TRBV19 and TRBJ1-1; D remains ambiguous. The V and J ends lost 7 bases and 1 base respectively, with 7 bases between them. Germline CDR1 is LNHDA and CDR2 is SQIVND (reference sequence). This CDR3 has 12 amino acids. CDR3 in amino acids: CASNNRNTEAFF. The CDR3 bases are TGTGCCAGTAACAACAGGAACACTGAAGCTTTCTTT.

The chain carries TRBV28 and TRBJ2-1, with 9 bases that match TRBD2. The CDR3 is made up of 14 amino acids. Germline V gene sequence: CDR1 MDHEN, CDR2 SYDVKM. Trimming at V came to 3 bases and at J to 6 bases, leaving 3 bases not matched to a gene. CDR3 sequence: CASSLGGGANEQFF. The CDR3 DNA follows: TGTGCCAGCAGTTTGGGCGGGGGGGCCAATGAGCAGTTCTTC.

This sequence joins TRBV5-1 and TRBJ2-1; 11 positions match TRBD2. The CDR3 spans 16 residues. Losses at the gene ends were 3 bases for V and 5 bases for J; bases not matched to a gene: 7. Germline assignment: CDR1 SGHRS and CDR2 YFSETQ. CDR3 loop: CASSSLIAGGDNEQFF. The CDR3 DNA follows: TGCGCCAGCAGCTCGTTGATAGCGGGGGGGGACAATGAGCAGTTCTTC.

The chain is built from TRBV28 and TRBJ1-1; 8 bases agree with TRBD1. The J segment lost 1 base and the V segment lost 5 bases, leaving 6 bases of the junction unmatched. Germline CDR1 is MDHEN and CDR2 is SYDVKM. The CDR3 totals 15 residues. The CDR3 region is CASSPGQASNTEAFF. DNA for the CDR3: TGTGCCAGCAGTCCGGGACAGGCATCGAACACTGAAGCTTTCTTT.

This chain uses TRBV9 with TRBJ1-3, with D possibly being TRBD1 (5 bases). The CDR3 loop spans 15 amino acids. Germline lookup yields CDR1 SGDLS and CDR2 YYNGEE. V shed 4 bases and J shed 3 bases, with 14 bases lying between them. The CDR3 sequence: CASSFPGGGGNTIYF. In nucleotides, the CDR3 is TGTGCCAGCAGCTTCCCCGGGGGAGGTGGAAACACCATATATTTT.

The V call is TRBV28, the J call TRBJ1-4; 7 nucleotides agree with TRBD1. Germline V gives CDR1 MDHEN, CDR2 SYDVKM. There are 15 residues in the CDR3. With 6 bases clipped from V and 2 bases from J, the junction kept 6 bases outside the gene matches. CDR3 in DNA: TGTGCCAGCAGCTCTCCGGGACAGACTAATGAAAAACTGTTTTTT. Translated: CASSSPGQTNEKLFF. The full variable domain, its missing parts supplied by reference TRBV28 and TRBJ1-4, is DVKVTQSSRYLVKRTGEKVFLECVQDMDHENMFWYRQDPGLGLRLIYFSYDVKMKEKGDIPEGYSVSREKKERFSLILESASTNQTSMYLCASSSPGQTNEKLFFGSGTQLSVL.

This CDR3 is CASSITGTGDKSSTDTQYF. The CDR3 region has the DNA TGTGCCAGCAGTATTACCGGGACAGGGGATAAGTCTAGCACAGATACGCAGTATTTT. J is TRBJ2-3 and V is TRBV21-1; TRBD1, the table's D call, lacks a check against the DNA. TRBV21-1 is listed as a pseudogene. This CDR3 is 19 amino acids long.

The chain carries TRBV6-1 and TRBJ2-7, with 10 positions matching TRBD1. The CDR3 consists of 15 residues. V was pared by 7 bases and J by 6 bases, with 12 bases of the junction left unmatched. Germline values: CDR1 MNHNS, CDR2 SASEGT. Written as DNA, the CDR3 is TGTGCCAGCACCCCCACGGGACAGGGGATCTTCGAGCAGTACTTC. It codes for CASTPTGQGIFEQYF.

In DNA, the CDR3 is TGCGCCAGCAGCCGTACAGGTGTAAATCAGCCCCAGCATTTT. Protein: CASSRTGVNQPQHF. The chain links TRBV4-1 to TRBJ1-5; TRBD1 is a possible D gene (5 bases). Trimming stripped 4 bases from V and 4 bases from J, with 11 bases between. Germline CDR1 reads MGHRA; CDR2 reads YSYEKL. CDR3 length equals 14 residues.

This clone was observed a handful of times. The chain combines TRBV6-5 with TRBJ1-2, with TRBD1 matching over 7 bases. Per germline, CDR1 MNHEY and CDR2 SVGAGI. The CDR3 runs to 15 residues. V gave up 6 bases and J gave up 4 bases; unmatched junction bases: 11. CDR3 nucleotide sequence: TGTGCCAGCAGCCCGGGGCAGGGGGAAATCTATGGCTACACCTTC. It encodes CASSPGQGEIYGYTF.

The chain combines TRBV2 with TRBJ1-1; D gene uncertain. In germline, CDR1 is SNHLY, CDR2 FYNNEI. Trimming took off 3 bases at V and 10 bases at J, with 9 bases between the two ends. The CDR3 is 11 residues long. The CDR3, as DNA: TGTGCCAGCAGTGAGGAGGTCTTAGCTTTCTTT. It specifies CASSEEVLAFF.

This sequence joins TRBV7-2 and TRBJ1-5, with D perhaps TRBD1 (5 bases). Germline V lookup: CDR1 SGHTA, CDR2 FQGNSA. This CDR3 contains 15 residues. Trimming pared 3 bases from V and 0 bases from J, leaving 9 bases between. The CDR3: CASSLTAYSNQPQHF. CDR3 nucleotides: TGTGCCAGCAGCTTGACAGCCTATAGCAATCAGCCCCAGCATTTT.